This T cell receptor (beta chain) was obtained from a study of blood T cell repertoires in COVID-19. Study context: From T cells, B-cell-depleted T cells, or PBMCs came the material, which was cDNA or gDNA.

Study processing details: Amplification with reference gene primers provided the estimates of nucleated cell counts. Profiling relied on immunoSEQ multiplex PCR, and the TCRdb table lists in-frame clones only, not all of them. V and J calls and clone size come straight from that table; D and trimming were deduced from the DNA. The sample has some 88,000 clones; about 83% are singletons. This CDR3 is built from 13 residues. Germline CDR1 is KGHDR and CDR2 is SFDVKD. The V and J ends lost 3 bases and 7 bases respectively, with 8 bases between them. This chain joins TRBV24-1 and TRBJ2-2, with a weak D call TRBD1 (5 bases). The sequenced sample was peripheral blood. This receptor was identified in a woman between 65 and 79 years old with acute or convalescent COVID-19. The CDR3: CATSDRDSGELFF. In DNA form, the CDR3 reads TGTGCCACCAGTGATCGTGACAGCGGGGAGCTGTTTTTT.